This T cell receptor beta chain was observed in a study of shared clonotypes between healthy human individuals (dated by TCRdb to the early 2020s). Study-level background: The cohort included three men and a couple of women between 18 and 49 years of age. For each donor, CD4 naive and CD4 memory were each run on three plates, CD8 naive on two plates, and CD8 memory on one plate. To estimate repertoire size and how much clonotypes are shared between individuals, the study performed deep sequencing of blood TCR repertoires from roughly five healthy adults. Different laboratories and diverse techniques were used to prepare libraries and sequence TCR repertoires, to increase sequencing depth and limit assay-specific biases. Leukapheresis yielded between about 0.8 and 8.9 billion PBMCs per donor.

A remark on this clone: Its cognate antigen has yet to be identified. Base qualities are not recorded, but no much larger clone differs from it by a single base.

At the junction V is shortened by 5 bases and J by 1 base, with 15 bases in between. CDR1 and CDR2 were assigned from the germline V gene as SNHLY and FYNNEI. Its CDR3 holds 16 amino acids, cysteine through phenylalanine. CDR3 DNA only is kept here, 48 bases in frame from base 1. The donors were healthy, HIV-negative adults with no recently reported acute infections or vaccinations. All donors were Caucasian adults living in Nashville, Tennessee, USA. CD4+ T cells were enriched by magnetic negative selection, after which naive cells were positively selected on CD45RA and the negative fraction was taken as the memory subset. After blood collection by leukapheresis, PBMCs were isolated using Ficoll-Histopaque density gradient centrifugation and then cryopreserved in the vapor phase of liquid nitrogen. Analytical flow cytometry was used to check the purity and quantity of each magnetically sorted T cell population. From each sorted fraction, genomic DNA was isolated and quantified by UV absorbance on a Nanodrop 2000c.

Study-wide conclusions, independent of this receptor: Incomplete sequencing was indicated by rarefaction of sorted-subset datasets, despite the large sequencing depth. Sampling was limited to blood, and TCR repertoires in tissue likely differ from TCR repertoires in blood. Pairwise subsampling indicated that sequencing depth was expected to affect the degree of clonotype sharing among donors. Clonotypes shared by all four sorted-subset donors showed higher generation probabilities than non-shared clonotypes. Estimated clonotype richness was generally larger for naive than for memory subsets. Across several donors, approximately 5% of naive CD4, around 3.3% of naive CD8, approximately 2.5% of memory CD4, and 0.4% to 0.45% of memory CD8 clonotypes were shared. The genetic and exposure-history diversity represented was limited by the small number of donors.

Using the deep immunoSEQ assay, multiplex PCR amplified TCR CDR3 regions from genomic DNA. Extracted genomic DNA from each cell subset was spread evenly across all wells of several immunoSEQ 96-well plates, with each plate serving as a replicate. For sorted subsets, approximately 190 ng genomic DNA, equal to approximately 30,000 T cell genomes, was loaded into each replicate PCR. Purified libraries were measured with a Qubit 3.0 fluorometer, size-checked on a Bioanalyzer 2100, and measured again with the KAPA Library Quantification kit. Every immunoSEQ 96-well plate was sequenced on a dedicated single-read 150-cycle Illumina NextSeq 550 flow cell. The paper's data handling went like this. Because the immunoSEQ output included only junctional sequences and no quality scores, the filtering could not be the same as the filtering used for full-length reads. To assign V/J genes and CDR3, sequences were annotated against IMGT germline references using PyIR, a Python wrapper for IgBLAST v1.9. Reads with weak V/J assignments (E-value above 1e-6), missing CDR3, stop codons, out-of-frame junctions, or ambiguous translated residues were removed. V3J clonotypes were defined by identical inferred V gene, J gene, and CDR3 amino acid sequence. Percentage overlap between repertoires was calculated by dividing the number of shared unique clonotypes by the size of the smaller repertoire. RTK rarefaction, the Chao1 estimator, and Recon v2.1 estimates of unobserved clonotypes were used to assess repertoire richness. For all TCRbeta clonotypes obtained by the gDNA method from several donors, generation probabilities were computed with OLGA. The clones in this table, taken by TCRdb from immuneACCESS, are in-frame only. Not every clone is retained; where verified, under half of the shortfall comes from an unresolved V gene, and the cause of the rest is unknown. The DNA gave D and trimming, while V, J and clone size come from that table. For this sample there are under 1,900,000 clones; around 98.5% appear just once. Approximately 0.4% of the sample is held by the ten biggest clonotypes.

The chain joins TRBV2 to TRBJ1-5, with TRBD1 as a weak D call on 6 bases. Sequencing was done on a sample of naive CD4+ T cells sorted from blood. This specimen's cell subset or site label, per the study, means: CD45RA+ positively selected. This receptor was identified in a man between 25 and 39 years old in good health. The DNA sequence follows: TGTGCCAGCAGTCCCCCGACAGGCCGGAGCAATCAGCCCCAGCATTTT. It is translated as CASSPPTGRSNQPQHF.